The 14 T cell receptor beta chains given below trace back to one sample, sequenced in a study of T-cell memory formation after mild COVID-19. TCRdb independently ran MiXCR on the 5' RACE reads; one entry per CDR3 protein. The sample holds under 85,000 distinct CDR3 sequences, approximately 15% seen once. The specimen was PBMCs or a T cell subset sorted from them (not recorded which). All receptors derive from an adult woman who had mild COVID-19 (a few samples of this study predate the infection). Cell type and time point are not known.

The chain employs TRBV7-9 and TRBJ1-4, with D possibly being TRBD1 (5 bases). V was pared by 5 bases and J by 5 bases, with 12 bases between. Per germline, CDR1 SEHNR and CDR2 FQNEAQ (reference sequence). This CDR3 is built from 14 residues. CDR3 bases: TGTGCCAGCAGCCCCCGGGACGGAAATGAAAAACTGTTTTTT. As protein: CASSPRDGNEKLFF.

The genes are TRBV29-1 and TRBJ2-7, with 9 bases aligning to TRBD1. CDR3 size: 16 residues. J lost 3 bases, V lost 2 bases, and 11 bases had no gene match. Per germline, CDR1 SQVTM and CDR2 ANQGSEA. The CDR3 nucleotides read TGCAGCGTTGAATCCCATGGGACAGGGCCGGACTACGAGCAGTACTTC. The encoded protein is CSVESHGTGPDYEQYF.

This clonotype was seen a handful of times. The rearrangement joins TRBV6-5 to TRBJ1-2; possible D gene TRBD1, 5 bases. V gave up 0 bases and J gave up 6 bases, with 17 bases separating them. Germline V lookup: CDR1 MNHEY, CDR2 SVGAGI. The CDR3 sequence is 16 residues long. DNA of the CDR3: TGTGCCAGCAGTTACTCTGTGGCAGGGAAACGGGATGGCTACACCTTC. Amino acid sequence: CASSYSVAGKRDGYTF.

This clonotype was counted between two and nine times. This sequence joins TRBV20-1 and TRBJ2-1, with 8 bases lining up with TRBD2. Trimming removed 6 bases from V and 6 bases from J; junction bases left unmatched: 7. Germline CDR1 and CDR2: DFQATT and SNEGSKA (reference sequence). CDR3 length: 13 amino acids. The DNA for the CDR3 is TGCAGTGCCCAGCCGGGACTAGTCAATGAGCAGTTCTTC. Its protein product is CSAQPGLVNEQFF.

This clonotype was picked up a small number of times. The V gene is TRBV12-3 or TRBV12-4, the J gene TRBJ2-2; 7 nucleotides match TRBD2. The junction had 8 bases not matched to a gene; V was cut back by 5 bases and J by 5 bases. The CDR3 covers 15 residues. This CDR3 is CASSPSTSRTGELFF. The CDR3 DNA follows: TGTGCCAGCAGTCCCTCGACTAGCCGGACCGGGGAGCTGTTTTTT.

This clonotype was seen a handful of times. The rearrangement joins TRBV3-1 to TRBJ1-6; D is ambiguous. Germline V gene lookup returns CDR1 LGHDT and CDR2 YNNKEL (reference sequence). The CDR3 loop spans 15 amino acids. V was pared by 4 bases and J by 5 bases, with 12 bases between. The CDR3 nucleotides are TGTGCCAGCAGCCGGCAGGCCTGGGATAATTCACCCCTCCACTTT. Translation gives CASSRQAWDNSPLHF.

This clonotype was seen a handful of times. The rearrangement uses TRBV4-1 and TRBJ1-1; D is possibly TRBD1 (5 bases). CDR1 is MGHRA and CDR2 is YSYEKL in the germline V gene. This CDR3 spans 15 amino acids. Trimming removed 3 bases at V and 1 base at J, with 12 bases between. The chain's CDR3 is CASSHERGGNTEAFF. The CDR3 DNA reads as TGCGCCAGCAGCCATGAAAGGGGTGGGAACACTGAAGCTTTCTTT.

V and J are TRBV23-1 and TRBJ2-7; 9 bases match TRBD1. TRBV23-1 is sorted into the ORF group, with uncertain function. V shed 7 bases and J 0 bases; nucleotides not matched to a gene: 7. This CDR3 is 15 amino acids long. DNA for the CDR3: TGCGCCAGCACCACCGGACAGGGGAGCTCCTACGAGCAGTACTTC. This codes for CASTTGQGSSYEQYF.

This chain connects TRBV12-3 or TRBV12-4 to TRBJ2-2; TRBD2 matches 11 bases. This CDR3 has 17 residues. With V trimmed by 5 bases and J by 1 base, 6 bases remained unmatched. The CDR3 DNA reads as TGTGCCAGCAGTCCCGCTCTAGCGGGAGGGAACACCGGGGAGCTGTTTTTT. It encodes CASSPALAGGNTGELFF.

This clonotype came up many times. The chain links TRBV5-6 to TRBJ2-2, with D uncertain. The CDR3 length is 13 residues. Germline lookup yields CDR1 SGHDT and CDR2 YYEEEE. V gave up 0 bases and J gave up 4 bases, with 4 bases separating them. The CDR3 DNA is TGTGCCAGCAGCTTGGTCCTCACCGGGGAGCTGTTTTTT. Its translation: CASSLVLTGELFF.

This clonotype was found a few times. This sequence joins TRBV7-3 and TRBJ2-3, with D perhaps being TRBD1 or TRBD2 (5 bases each). CDR3 length: 14 amino acids. The germline gives CDR1 SGHTA, CDR2 FQGTGA. Trimming pared 3 bases from V and 2 bases from J, leaving 9 bases between. The CDR3 sequence: CASSLLGDTDTQYF. The CDR3 DNA is TGTGCCAGCAGCTTGTTGGGGGACACAGATACGCAGTATTTT.

This clonotype came up a few times. This chain uses TRBV29-1 with TRBJ2-1; 10 bases are shared with TRBD1. CDR1 SQVTM and CDR2 ANQGSEA come from the germline V gene. J lost 4 bases, V lost 5 bases, and 8 bases had no gene match. The CDR3 has 15 residues. The CDR3 DNA is TGCAGCGTTTCGGAGGGGACAGGGGTATACAATGAGCAGTTCTTC. Translated: CSVSEGTGVYNEQFF.

Of note for this clonotype: Relative to the germline gene, one junction end is altered; a read error may explain this. This rearrangement joins TRBV6-5 to TRBJ2-7; the match to TRBD1 covers 8 bases. The CDR3 has 13 residues. Germline V CDR1 and CDR2: MNHEY, SVGAGI. The CDR3 region is CASSYYIGDRLLF. DNA for the CDR3: TGTGCCAGCAGTTACTATATTGGGGACAGGCTCTTATTC.

The table lists this clonotype with a few counts. The CDR3 DNA is TGCAGCGTCCCCCCCGGGGGCTTCGCCAATGAGCAGTTCTTC. Its translation: CSVPPGGFANEQFF. J is TRBJ2-1 and V is TRBV29-1, with D tentatively TRBD1 or TRBD2 (6 bases each). This CDR3 is 14 amino acids long. The V end lost 6 bases, the J end lost 6 bases, and 18 bases lay between the germline ends. In germline, CDR1 is SQVTM, CDR2 ANQGSEA.